These 7 T cell receptor beta chains originate from one sample sequenced in a study of cytomegalovirus exposure and HLA in healthy donors. The PCR used 60 Vbeta and 13 Jbeta primers. The protocol was immunoSEQ multiplex PCR, while the TCRdb copy is restricted to in-frame clones and leaves out a portion. Altogether 95,000 to 100,000 clones are present, roughly 75% being singletons, with the ten largest covering 0.7% to 0.85%. The sequenced sample consisted of PBMCs. The origin of the receptors is a woman aged 60-70 years in good health and CMV-seronegative.

The sample holds one count of this clone. The chain carries TRBV6-5 and TRBJ2-5, with a weak D call TRBD1 (6 bases). Trimming took off 6 bases at V and 2 bases at J, with 13 bases between the two ends. Germline-derived CDR1 and CDR2 are MNHEY and SVGAGI. The CDR3 has 14 amino acids. CDR3 sequence: CASRPGQLQETQYF. The CDR3 DNA sequence: TGTGCCAGCAGGCCCGGACAGCTTCAAGAGACCCAGTACTTC.

The V gene is TRBV2, the J gene TRBJ2-3; 8 bases match TRBD2. This CDR3 has 14 amino acids. Germline-derived CDR1 and CDR2 are SNHLY and FYNNEI. V shed 2 bases, J shed 4 bases, and the junction held 2 bases outside the gene matches. The CDR3 DNA follows: TGTGCCAGCAGTGAATTCGGGAGGGCAGATACGCAGTATTTT. Protein sequence: CASSEFGRADTQYF.

The chain combines TRBV5-3 with TRBJ2-7; tentatively, D is TRBD1 (6 bases). TRBV5-3 is classed as an ORF, of uncertain function. The CDR3 has 14 residues. V was shortened by 5 bases and J by 4 bases, with 16 bases between the two germline ends. The CDR3 bases are TGTGCCAGAAGTTGCCCCGGACAGTCGTACGAGCAGTACTTC. Amino acid sequence: CARSCPGQSYEQYF.

The V call is TRBV10-2, the J call TRBJ2-3, with unresolved D. V was cut by 8 bases and J by 2 bases, with 11 bases left in between. The CDR3 is 13 residues long. Germline loops: CDR1 WSHSY, CDR2 SAAADI. The CDR3 loop reads CASLWATTDTQYF. The CDR3 bases are TGCGCCAGCCTCTGGGCCACCACAGATACGCAGTATTTT.

This clone was detected once. The chain couples TRBV5-1 to TRBJ1-5, with unresolved D. The V gene lost 0 bases and the J gene lost 2 bases, with 3 bases spanning the gap. Germline loops: CDR1 SGHRS, CDR2 YFSETQ. CDR3 length: 13 residues. DNA of the CDR3: TGCGCCAGCAGCTTGGCCGGCAATCAGCCCCAGCATTTT. Residues: CASSLAGNQPQHF.

This chain uses TRBV7-9 with TRBJ1-5, with TRBD1 identical over 10 bases. Germline V lookup: CDR1 SEHNR, CDR2 FQNEAQ (reference sequence). The ends lost 1 base at V and 3 bases at J; junction bases unmatched: 3. CDR3 length: 16 amino acids. The CDR3: CASSLEGQGHNQPQHF. Here the CDR3 DNA reads TGTGCCAGCAGCTTAGAGGGACAGGGGCACAATCAGCCCCAGCATTTT.

About this clone itself: The junction and the germline gene differ at one end; a read error may be behind it. V and J are TRBV27 and TRBJ1-2, with D perhaps matching TRBD1 (6 bases). Germline V gene lookup returns CDR1 MNHEY and CDR2 SMNVEV (reference sequence). This CDR3 contains 12 residues. The CDR3 coding sequence is TGTGCCAGCAGTTTTACAGGGAGAACCCAATTCTTC. It codes for CASSFTGRTQFF.